Listed here is a single T cell receptor beta chain. Which antigen it targets is not known. Base qualities were left out, and no much larger clone turns up one base away. The data were obtained in a study of blood T cell repertoires in COVID-19 (dated by TCRdb to 2020 to 2022). At the level of the whole study: The collaborator samples originated in the United States, Italy and Spain and spanned the acute and convalescent phases of COVID-19. The prospective study material was composed of cDNA or gDNA derived from T cells, B-cell-depleted T cells, or PBMCs. Deeply sampled blood TCRbeta repertoires from subjects exposed to, actively infected with, or recovered from COVID-19 were included in the dataset. The repertoires were released in a freely available public database meant as a resource for research on the immune response to SARS-CoV-2. Samples were obtained from the ongoing ImmuneRACE study (first 160 participants) and from roughly 1,300 subjects provided by 6 global collaborators. Sample metadata almost always included a de-identified subject ID, COVID-19 status, age in years and sex. Where available, HLA class I and class II types were obtained from metadata supplied by the sample provider rather than from assay-based typing.

CDR1 and CDR2 are read off the germline V gene (reference sequence) as LGHDT and YNNKEL. Trimming costs V 3 bases and J 4 bases, and their ends lie 9 bases apart. Including the terminal cysteine and phenylalanine, the CDR3 comprises 14 residues. Of all the DNA, just the CDR3 is kept, 42 bases in frame from base 1. The paper's findings and limits, for the study overall: Clinical and demographic metadata were provided uncurated, with the amount varying by source and participant.

TCRbeta CDR3 regions were amplified from genomic DNA by means of the immunoSEQ Assay, a bias-controlled multiplex PCR. For the original study's pipeline: The number of nucleated cells in each sample was estimated from the amplification of reference gene primers within the assay. To quantify the absolute abundance of each unique TCRbeta CDR3 rearrangement, sequence reads were collapsed and filtered. Productive Simpson clonality was computed per sample as the square root of Simpson's diversity index over productive rearrangements. TCRdb re-hosts the immuneACCESS table, in-frame sequences only. Its copies lack some clones; in the studies checked, an unresolved V gene accounts for under half of them, and the cause for the rest is not known. V and J calls and clone size are those listed in that table; D and trimming were worked out from the DNA. Here the sample has fewer than 100,000 clones; around 90% occur a single time. Of the sample, 0.7% to 0.9% is held by the ten largest clones.

The collaborating institutions used their own protocols to collect whole blood in K2EDTA tubes. For TCRbeta analysis, collaborators shipped samples in one of three forms: frozen whole blood, isolated PBMCs, or DNA extracted from either of those sample types. Sequenced sample: peripheral blood. This sequence was found in an elderly woman with acute or convalescent COVID-19. The chain links TRBV3-1 (or the pseudogene TRBV3-2) with TRBJ1-4; matching of 5 bases hints at TRBD1 as the D gene. This receptor carries the CDR3 CASSHRQLNEKLFF. The nucleotide sequence reads as follows: TGTGCCAGCAGCCATAGACAGCTTAATGAAAAACTGTTTTTT.